Below, 25 T cell receptor beta chains from the same sample are listed, as sequenced in a study of follicular helper T cells after annual influenza vaccination. Time point described: 2015-2016 season, pre-vaccination. Libraries were prepared by immunoSEQ multiplex PCR; TCRdb keeps only in-frame clonotypes and omits some of them. The sample records about 14,000 clones, roughly 80% being singletons. The material was CXCR5- memory CD4+ T cells sorted from blood, obtained on the day of influenza vaccination. The receptor source for this set is an adult who received the influenza vaccine.

The chain carries TRBV5-4 and TRBJ1-2; 8 bases agree with TRBD1. This CDR3 region has 15 residues. The V gene's germline CDR1 is SGHNT and CDR2 YYREEE (reference sequence). Unmatched junction bases numbered 9, after V lost 3 bases and J lost 5 bases. Here the CDR3 reads CASSSPDRGGYGYTF. DNA of the CDR3: TGTGCCAGCAGCTCCCCCGACAGGGGAGGATATGGCTACACCTTC. The whole variable domain, filled in from reference TRBV5-4 and TRBJ1-2, reads ETGVTQSPTHLIKTRGQQVTLRCSSQSGHNTVSWYQQALGQGPQFIFQYYREEENGRGNFPPRFSGLQFPNYSSELNVNALELDDSALYLCASSSPDRGGYGYTFGSGTRLTVV.

The chain uses TRBV18 and TRBJ2-1, with unresolved D. CDR3 size: 15 residues. Germline V gene data show CDR1 as KGHSH and CDR2 as LQKENI. V was clipped by 0 bases and J by 5 bases, with 11 bases between them. The CDR3 loop reads CASSPPPDGDNEQFF. Here the CDR3 DNA reads TGTGCCAGCTCACCACCCCCGGACGGAGACAATGAGCAGTTCTTC.

The chain carries TRBV2 and TRBJ2-2; weak D call: TRBD2 (6 bases). Trimming pared 5 bases from V and 4 bases from J, leaving 8 bases between. CDR1 SNHLY and CDR2 FYNNEI come from the germline V gene. The CDR3 is made up of 13 amino acids. The CDR3 DNA follows: TGTGCCAGCAGTCCGGAGGGCACCGGGGAGCTGTTTTTT. Translating gives CASSPEGTGELFF.

The CDR3 loop reads CASSPLGRGDTDTQYF. The CDR3 nucleotides read TGTGCCAGCAGCCCCTTGGGTCGTGGGGACACAGATACGCAGTATTTT. The V call is TRBV7-8, the J call TRBJ2-3; D gene uncertain. V gave up 5 bases and J gave up 2 bases, with 17 bases separating them. The V gene's germline CDR1 is SGHVS and CDR2 FQNEAQ. The CDR3 sequence is 16 residues long.

V gene TRBV6-5 combines with J gene TRBJ1-1, with 7 bases aligning to TRBD1. J was trimmed by 1 base and V by 6 bases; bases with no gene match: 5. The germline gives CDR1 MNHEY, CDR2 SVGAGI. The CDR3 loop spans 14 amino acids. In DNA form, the CDR3 reads TGTGCCAGCAGACAACGGGACAGGAACACTGAAGCTTTCTTT. This gives the protein CASRQRDRNTEAFF.

This chain uses TRBV2 with TRBJ2-5; 11 nucleotides align to TRBD2. The CDR3 consists of 15 residues. Germline assignment: CDR1 SNHLY and CDR2 FYNNEI. Germline trimming cut 2 bases from V and 5 bases from J; bases unmatched to any gene: 4. The DNA of the CDR3 is TGTGCCAGCAGTGAACTAGCGGGGGGTGGTGAGACCCAGTACTTC. It codes for CASSELAGGGETQYF.

This clone has only a few counts. This chain joins TRBV19 and TRBJ1-1; D not certain. V dropped 7 bases and J dropped 8 bases, with 17 bases sitting between them. CDR1 LNHDA and CDR2 SQIVND come from the germline V gene (reference sequence). CDR3 size: 13 residues. This CDR3 reads CASIHRHNTEAFF. The CDR3 DNA is TGTGCCAGTATCCATAGACATAATACCGAAGCTTTCTTT.

The chain employs TRBV4-2 and TRBJ2-2; 9 bases are a match to TRBD2. The CDR3 loop spans 17 amino acids. The germline CDR1 and CDR2 sequences are LGHNA and YNFKEQ. The V gene end was trimmed by 0 bases and the J gene end by 1 base; junction bases not matched to a gene: 3. The CDR3 is CASSQDGAGGNTGELFF. The CDR3 nucleotides are TGTGCCAGCAGCCAAGATGGAGCGGGGGGGAACACCGGGGAGCTGTTTTTT.

The V gene is TRBV27, the J gene TRBJ2-5; D is unresolved. Germline-derived CDR1 and CDR2 are MNHEY and SMNVEV (reference sequence). The length of the CDR3 is 12 residues. The ends were cut back, 3 bases at V and 4 bases at J, with 6 bases in the middle. The CDR3 protein is CASSFPGETQYF. CDR3 coding DNA: TGTGCCAGCAGTTTCCCGGGAGAGACCCAGTACTTC.

CDR3: CASSENTGSEQFF. The CDR3 nucleotides read TGCGCCAGCAGTGAGAACACAGGTAGTGAGCAGTTCTTC. This chain connects TRBV10-1 to TRBJ2-1; a possible D gene is TRBD1 (5 bases). The CDR3 sequence is 13 residues long. Trimming removed 2 bases at V and 9 bases at J, with 11 bases between. Germline CDR1 WNHNN, CDR2 SYGVQD (reference sequence).

Judged by abundance, this clone is medium-sized. The chain couples TRBV2 to TRBJ1-2; D call uncertain. CDR1 and CDR2 from the germline V gene are SNHLY and FYNNEI. The CDR3 extends over 14 amino acids. Trimming stripped 2 bases from V and 4 bases from J, with 11 bases between. CDR3 bases: TGTGCCAGCAGTGAAAGGATTGCGATCTATGGCTACACCTTC. Residues: CASSERIAIYGYTF. Using reference TRBV2 and TRBJ1-2 for the parts outside the CDR3, the full variable domain is EPEVTQTPSHQVTQMGQEVILRCVPISNHLYFYWYRQILGQKVEFLVSFYNNEISEKSEIFDDQFSVERPDGSNFTLKIRSTKLEDSAMYFCASSERIAIYGYTFGSGTRLTVV.

This clone was detected only a few times. The rearrangement joins TRBV28 to TRBJ1-5; D not certain. Trimming pared 3 bases from V and 1 base from J, leaving 13 bases between. This CDR3 has 16 residues. Germline V gene lookup returns CDR1 MDHEN and CDR2 SYDVKM. CDR3 sequence: CASSFLGSGSNQPQHF. Here the CDR3 DNA reads TGTGCCAGCAGTTTTCTAGGGAGTGGGAGCAATCAGCCCCAGCATTTT.

This chain joins TRBV6-5 and TRBJ2-5, with D possibly matching TRBD2 (7 bases). The length of the CDR3 is 16 residues. Germline V gives CDR1 MNHEY, CDR2 SVGAGI. The V gene lost 2 bases and the J gene lost 1 base, with 14 bases spanning the gap. The DNA of the CDR3 is TGTGCCAGCAGTTACCATCCACGGGGGGCCCAAGAGACCCAGTACTTC. Protein sequence: CASSYHPRGAQETQYF.

The chain joins TRBV5-1 to TRBJ1-4; 10 nucleotides line up with TRBD1. Germline V lookup: CDR1 SGHRS, CDR2 YFSETQ. This CDR3 has 17 residues. V was clipped by 4 bases and J by 2 bases; unmatched bases: 8. CDR3 in DNA: TGCGCCAGCAGCGCAACCGGGACAGGGGCTACTAATGAAAAACTGTTTTTT. This encodes CASSATGTGATNEKLFF.

The chain has TRBV28 and TRBJ2-1; 7 nucleotides line up with TRBD2. This CDR3 is 15 amino acids long. The germline gives CDR1 MDHEN, CDR2 SYDVKM. V shed 6 bases, J shed 5 bases, and the junction held 10 bases outside the gene matches. CDR3 sequence (DNA): TGTGCCAGCAGCAATAGACTAGCAGGACACAATGAGCAGTTCTTC. It codes for CASSNRLAGHNEQFF.

The chain joins TRBV7-7 to TRBJ2-3; D call uncertain. CDR3 length: 13 residues. Between the trimmed V and J ends, which lost 10 bases and 2 bases, there was a span of 13 bases. Per germline, CDR1 SSHAT and CDR2 FNYEAQ (reference sequence). In DNA form, the CDR3 reads TGTGCCACCAGACCGCTGGTCACAGATACGCAGTATTTT. Translating gives CATRPLVTDTQYF.

This clone showed up just once. V and J are TRBV7-2 and TRBJ2-1, with D possibly being TRBD1 (6 bases). Germline CDR1 SGHTA, CDR2 FQGNSA. The CDR3 extends over 13 amino acids. Trimming removed 2 bases at V and 7 bases at J, with 9 bases between. The CDR3 region is CASSLNRANEQFF. The CDR3 nucleotides read TGTGCCAGCAGCTTAAACAGGGCGAATGAGCAGTTCTTC.

V gene TRBV7-2 combines with J gene TRBJ1-3; D perhaps matches TRBD1 (5 bases). This CDR3 comprises 17 residues. V shed 2 bases and J shed 4 bases, with 18 bases lying between them. CDR1 and CDR2 (germline): SGHTA, FQGNSA. Here the CDR3 DNA reads TGTGCCAGCAGCTTACGGGACCTCCGGCGATCCGGAAACACCATATATTTT. Translated: CASSLRDLRRSGNTIYF.

The rearrangement links TRBV11-1 to TRBJ1-2; D gene unclear. Germline V gene lookup returns CDR1 SGHAT and CDR2 FQDESV (reference sequence). There are 13 residues in the CDR3. V dropped 0 bases and J dropped 4 bases, with 6 bases sitting between them. The CDR3 bases are TGTGCCAGCAGCTTAGCGGACGCCTATGGCTACACCTTC. The encoded protein is CASSLADAYGYTF.

The chain joins TRBV5-8 to TRBJ2-3, with 9 bases that match TRBD1. With V trimmed by 4 bases and J by 4 bases, 10 bases remained unmatched. Germline CDR1 SGHTS, CDR2 YDEGEE. The CDR3 length is 16 residues. CDR3 amino acids: CASSRGQGNIADTQYF. The DNA of the CDR3 is TGTGCCAGCAGCAGGGGACAGGGTAATATTGCAGATACGCAGTATTTT.

The chain uses TRBV6-6 and TRBJ2-1; TRBD1 is a possible D gene (5 bases). CDR1 is MNHNY, CDR2 SVGAGI, per germline (reference sequence). This CDR3 comprises 15 residues. Trimming pared 5 bases from V and 0 bases from J, leaving 11 bases between. The CDR3 spells CASSPQGSSYNEQFF. The DNA of the CDR3 is TGTGCCAGCAGTCCCCAGGGCTCCTCCTACAATGAGCAGTTCTTC.

The chain carries TRBV30 and TRBJ1-1; weak D call: TRBD1 (6 bases). There are 15 residues in the CDR3. Trimming pared 5 bases from V and 2 bases from J, leaving 18 bases between. CDR1 and CDR2 from the germline V gene are GTSNPN and SVGIG (reference sequence). The CDR3 DNA is TGTGCCTGGTCTAAAGGGGGAACAGGCAACACTGAAGCTTTCTTT. Protein: CAWSKGGTGNTEAFF. Based on the CDR3 plus reference TRBV30 and TRBJ1-1, the full variable domain is SQTIHQWPATLVQPVGSPLSLECTVEGTSNPNLYWYRQAAGRGLQLLFYSVGIGQISSEVPQNLSASRPQDRQFILSSKKLLLSDSGFYLCAWSKGGTGNTEAFFGQGTRLTVV.

V is TRBV7-2 and J is TRBJ2-7; D is possibly TRBD1 or TRBD2 (7 bases each). CDR3 length: 17 residues. V lost 2 bases and J lost 5, with 22 bases in between. From germline, CDR1 is SGHTA and CDR2 FQGNSA. CDR3 residues: CASSLSLSGRGRNEQYF. CDR3 sequence (DNA): TGTGCCAGCAGCTTAAGTCTCTCTGGGAGGGGGCGTAACGAGCAGTACTTC.

The CDR3 spells CAWSVTRSGHSNQPQHF. DNA for the CDR3: TGTGCCTGGAGTGTAACGAGATCGGGACACAGCAATCAGCCCCAGCATTTT. The chain combines TRBV30 with TRBJ1-5; tentative D call: TRBD1 (6 bases). Germline assignment: CDR1 GTSNPN and CDR2 SVGIG (reference sequence). V dropped 0 bases and J dropped 1 base, with 16 bases sitting between them. This CDR3 contains 17 residues.

The chain combines TRBV6-5 with TRBJ1-3; maybe TRBD1 (6 bases). Per germline, CDR1 MNHEY and CDR2 SVGAGI. V lost 6 bases to trimming and J lost 0 bases, with 9 bases between them. The CDR3 covers 14 residues. Here the CDR3 reads CASRTGLSGNTIYF. In DNA, the CDR3 is TGTGCCAGCAGAACAGGGCTCTCTGGAAACACCATATATTTT.